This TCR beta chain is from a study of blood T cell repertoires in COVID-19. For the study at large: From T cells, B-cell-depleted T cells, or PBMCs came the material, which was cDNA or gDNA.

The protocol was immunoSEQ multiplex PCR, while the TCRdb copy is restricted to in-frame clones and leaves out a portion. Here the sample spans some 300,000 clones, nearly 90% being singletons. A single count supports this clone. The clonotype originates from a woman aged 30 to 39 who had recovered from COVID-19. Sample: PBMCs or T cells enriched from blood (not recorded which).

The CDR3 DNA is TGTGCCAGTAGGCTTATGGGACAGGGAGATTACTATGGCTACACCTTC. Amino acid sequence: CASRLMGQGDYYGYTF. This chain joins TRBV19 and TRBJ1-2; 9 bases are a match to TRBD1. The CDR3 spans 16 residues. The germline gives CDR1 LNHDA, CDR2 SQIVND (reference sequence). Trimming cost V 6 bases and J 3 bases; bases outside gene matches: 11.